The present T cell receptor (beta chain) was sequenced within a study of tumor-infiltrating lymphocytes in primary liver carcinoma. Study-level information: Between roughly 4.2 and 10 cm across, the tumors were all of stage T1-T3 N0M0.

The roughly 18-34 mg bulk tissue piece was not sorted before simultaneous RNA and DNA extraction. Every patient in the cohort had a primary liver carcinoma. That carcinoma was treated by surgical resection. In every tumor sample, viable tumor cells made up over 85%. Broader study findings: Merely about 7-25% of top clones occurred in all five tumor regions.

A constant-region primer primed TCR beta cDNA synthesis from 500 to 550 ng of total RNA. Nested multiplex PCR, run for three rounds with slightly modified ARM-PCR, yielded TCR beta libraries. The first two PCR rounds used TRBV1-TRBV30 forward primers with a C-beta reverse primer, about 10 cycles each. TCRdb redid the calling of the multiplex PCR reads with MiXCR, one entry per CDR3 protein. Of roughly 190,000 distinct CDR3 sequences in the sample, 85% were seen once. A note on this clonotype: The antigen remains undetermined. One end of the junction is discordant with germline, which a read error may explain.

CDR1 and CDR2 (germline): SGHAT, FQDESV (reference sequence). The CDR3 totals 13 residues. The sample consisted of tumor tissue from primary liver carcinoma. The source is a middle-aged man with primary liver carcinoma and hepatitis B virus infection. The chain carries TRBV11-1 and TRBJ1-6, with D possibly matching TRBD1 (5 bases). The CDR3 DNA reads TGTGCGAGCGGCCGGACACTGGTTTCACCCCCCCACTTT. Amino acids: CASGRTLVSPPHF.